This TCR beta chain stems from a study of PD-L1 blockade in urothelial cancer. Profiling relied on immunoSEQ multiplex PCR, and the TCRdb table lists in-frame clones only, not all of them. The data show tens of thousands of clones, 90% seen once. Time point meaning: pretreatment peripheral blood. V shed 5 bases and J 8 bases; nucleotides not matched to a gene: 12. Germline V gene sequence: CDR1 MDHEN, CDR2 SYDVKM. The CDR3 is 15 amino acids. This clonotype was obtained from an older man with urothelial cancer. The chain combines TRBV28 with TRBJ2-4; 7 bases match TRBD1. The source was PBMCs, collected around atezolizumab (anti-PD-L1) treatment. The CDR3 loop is CASSPSGQVKDIQYF. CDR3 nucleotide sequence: TGTGCCAGCAGTCCATCCGGACAGGTCAAGGACATTCAGTACTTC. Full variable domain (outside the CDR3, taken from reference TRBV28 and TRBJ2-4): DVKVTQSSRYLVKRTGEKVFLECVQDMDHENMFWYRQDPGLGLRLIYFSYDVKMKEKGDIPEGYSVSREKKERFSLILESASTNQTSMYLCASSPSGQVKDIQYFGAGTRLSVL.